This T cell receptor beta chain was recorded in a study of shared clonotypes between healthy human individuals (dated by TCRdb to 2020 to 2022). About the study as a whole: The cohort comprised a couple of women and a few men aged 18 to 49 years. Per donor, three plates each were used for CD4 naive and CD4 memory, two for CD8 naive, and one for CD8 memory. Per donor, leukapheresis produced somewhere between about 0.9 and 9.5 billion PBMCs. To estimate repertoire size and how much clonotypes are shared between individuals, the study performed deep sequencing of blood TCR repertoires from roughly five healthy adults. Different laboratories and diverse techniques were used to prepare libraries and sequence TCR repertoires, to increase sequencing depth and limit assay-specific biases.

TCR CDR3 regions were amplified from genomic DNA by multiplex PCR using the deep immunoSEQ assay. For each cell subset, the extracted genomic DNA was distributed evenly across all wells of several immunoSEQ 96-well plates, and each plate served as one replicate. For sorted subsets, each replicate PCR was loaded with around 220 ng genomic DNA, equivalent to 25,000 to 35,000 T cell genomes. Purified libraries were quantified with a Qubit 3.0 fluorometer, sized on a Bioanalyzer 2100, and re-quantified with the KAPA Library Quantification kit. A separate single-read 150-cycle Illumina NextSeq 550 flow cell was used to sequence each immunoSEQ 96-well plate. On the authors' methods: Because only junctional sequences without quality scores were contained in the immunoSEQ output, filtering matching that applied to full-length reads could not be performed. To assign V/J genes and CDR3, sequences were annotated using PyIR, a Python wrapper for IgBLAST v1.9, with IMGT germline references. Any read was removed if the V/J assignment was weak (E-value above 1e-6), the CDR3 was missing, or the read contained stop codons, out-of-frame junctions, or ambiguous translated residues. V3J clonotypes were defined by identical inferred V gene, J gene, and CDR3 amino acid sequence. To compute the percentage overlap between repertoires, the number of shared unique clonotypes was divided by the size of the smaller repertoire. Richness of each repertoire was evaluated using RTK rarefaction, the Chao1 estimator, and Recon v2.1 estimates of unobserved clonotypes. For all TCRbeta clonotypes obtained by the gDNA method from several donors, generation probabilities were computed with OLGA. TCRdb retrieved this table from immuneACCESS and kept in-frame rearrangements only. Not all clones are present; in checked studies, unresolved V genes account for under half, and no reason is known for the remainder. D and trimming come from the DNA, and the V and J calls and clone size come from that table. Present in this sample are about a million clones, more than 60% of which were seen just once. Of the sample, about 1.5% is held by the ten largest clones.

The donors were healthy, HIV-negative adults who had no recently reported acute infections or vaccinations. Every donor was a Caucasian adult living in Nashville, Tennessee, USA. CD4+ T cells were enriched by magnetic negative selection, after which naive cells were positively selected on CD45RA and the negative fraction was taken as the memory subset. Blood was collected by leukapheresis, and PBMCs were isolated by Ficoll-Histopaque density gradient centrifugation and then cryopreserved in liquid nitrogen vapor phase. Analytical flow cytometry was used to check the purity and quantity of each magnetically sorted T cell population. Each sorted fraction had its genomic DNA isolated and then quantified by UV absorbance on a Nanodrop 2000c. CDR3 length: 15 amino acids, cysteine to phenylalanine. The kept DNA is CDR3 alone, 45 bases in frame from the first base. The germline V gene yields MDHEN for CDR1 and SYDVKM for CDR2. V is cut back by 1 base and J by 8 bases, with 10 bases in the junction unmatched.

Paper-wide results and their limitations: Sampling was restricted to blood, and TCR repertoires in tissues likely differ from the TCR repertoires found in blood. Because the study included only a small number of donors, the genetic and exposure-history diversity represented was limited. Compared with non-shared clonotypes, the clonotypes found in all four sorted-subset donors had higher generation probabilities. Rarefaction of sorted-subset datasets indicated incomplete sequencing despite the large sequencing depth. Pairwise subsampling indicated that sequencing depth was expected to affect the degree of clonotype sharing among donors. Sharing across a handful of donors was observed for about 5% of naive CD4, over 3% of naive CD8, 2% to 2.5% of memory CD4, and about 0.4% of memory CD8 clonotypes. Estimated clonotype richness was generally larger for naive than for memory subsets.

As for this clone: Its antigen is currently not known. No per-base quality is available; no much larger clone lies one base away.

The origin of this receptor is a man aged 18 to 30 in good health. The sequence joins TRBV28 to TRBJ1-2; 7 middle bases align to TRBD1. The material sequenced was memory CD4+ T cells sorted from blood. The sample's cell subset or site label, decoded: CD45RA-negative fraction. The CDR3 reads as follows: CASSLSQQGYSGYTF. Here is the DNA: TGTGCCAGCAGTTTATCGCAACAGGGGTATAGCGGCTACACCTTC.